The subject of this entry is one T cell receptor (beta chain). Because the CDR3 is missing its conserved closing phenylalanine or tryptophan, this is likely a read error. The sample originates from a study of CD8 T cells in Susac syndrome. Reverse transcription of 0.5 to 1 ug RNA was performed with random hexamers. Amplification of TCR beta CDR3 used immunoSEQ multiplex PCR across 54 Vbeta and 13 Jbeta. TCRdb processed the immunoSEQ multiplex PCR reads anew with MiXCR; each CDR3 protein has one entry. The sample contains around 170,000 distinct CDR3 sequences, 90% to 97% of which appear only once. Through negative isolation, CD4+ and CD8+ T cells were obtained, while TEMRA cells were enriched using FACS. The specimen was CD4+ T cells from PBMCs. The receptor was isolated from a human donor with Susac syndrome.

The CDR3 sequence is CASSQIQDHSPLHL. The CDR3 nucleotides are TGTGCCAGCAGCCAAATCCAGGATCATTCACCCCTCCACCTT. The chain uses TRBV3-1 and TRBJ1-6; D is ambiguous. The CDR3 is made up of 14 amino acids. Trimming shortened V by 2 bases and J by 8 bases, and 10 bases separated the two germline ends. Germline loops: CDR1 LGHDT, CDR2 YNNKEL (reference sequence).